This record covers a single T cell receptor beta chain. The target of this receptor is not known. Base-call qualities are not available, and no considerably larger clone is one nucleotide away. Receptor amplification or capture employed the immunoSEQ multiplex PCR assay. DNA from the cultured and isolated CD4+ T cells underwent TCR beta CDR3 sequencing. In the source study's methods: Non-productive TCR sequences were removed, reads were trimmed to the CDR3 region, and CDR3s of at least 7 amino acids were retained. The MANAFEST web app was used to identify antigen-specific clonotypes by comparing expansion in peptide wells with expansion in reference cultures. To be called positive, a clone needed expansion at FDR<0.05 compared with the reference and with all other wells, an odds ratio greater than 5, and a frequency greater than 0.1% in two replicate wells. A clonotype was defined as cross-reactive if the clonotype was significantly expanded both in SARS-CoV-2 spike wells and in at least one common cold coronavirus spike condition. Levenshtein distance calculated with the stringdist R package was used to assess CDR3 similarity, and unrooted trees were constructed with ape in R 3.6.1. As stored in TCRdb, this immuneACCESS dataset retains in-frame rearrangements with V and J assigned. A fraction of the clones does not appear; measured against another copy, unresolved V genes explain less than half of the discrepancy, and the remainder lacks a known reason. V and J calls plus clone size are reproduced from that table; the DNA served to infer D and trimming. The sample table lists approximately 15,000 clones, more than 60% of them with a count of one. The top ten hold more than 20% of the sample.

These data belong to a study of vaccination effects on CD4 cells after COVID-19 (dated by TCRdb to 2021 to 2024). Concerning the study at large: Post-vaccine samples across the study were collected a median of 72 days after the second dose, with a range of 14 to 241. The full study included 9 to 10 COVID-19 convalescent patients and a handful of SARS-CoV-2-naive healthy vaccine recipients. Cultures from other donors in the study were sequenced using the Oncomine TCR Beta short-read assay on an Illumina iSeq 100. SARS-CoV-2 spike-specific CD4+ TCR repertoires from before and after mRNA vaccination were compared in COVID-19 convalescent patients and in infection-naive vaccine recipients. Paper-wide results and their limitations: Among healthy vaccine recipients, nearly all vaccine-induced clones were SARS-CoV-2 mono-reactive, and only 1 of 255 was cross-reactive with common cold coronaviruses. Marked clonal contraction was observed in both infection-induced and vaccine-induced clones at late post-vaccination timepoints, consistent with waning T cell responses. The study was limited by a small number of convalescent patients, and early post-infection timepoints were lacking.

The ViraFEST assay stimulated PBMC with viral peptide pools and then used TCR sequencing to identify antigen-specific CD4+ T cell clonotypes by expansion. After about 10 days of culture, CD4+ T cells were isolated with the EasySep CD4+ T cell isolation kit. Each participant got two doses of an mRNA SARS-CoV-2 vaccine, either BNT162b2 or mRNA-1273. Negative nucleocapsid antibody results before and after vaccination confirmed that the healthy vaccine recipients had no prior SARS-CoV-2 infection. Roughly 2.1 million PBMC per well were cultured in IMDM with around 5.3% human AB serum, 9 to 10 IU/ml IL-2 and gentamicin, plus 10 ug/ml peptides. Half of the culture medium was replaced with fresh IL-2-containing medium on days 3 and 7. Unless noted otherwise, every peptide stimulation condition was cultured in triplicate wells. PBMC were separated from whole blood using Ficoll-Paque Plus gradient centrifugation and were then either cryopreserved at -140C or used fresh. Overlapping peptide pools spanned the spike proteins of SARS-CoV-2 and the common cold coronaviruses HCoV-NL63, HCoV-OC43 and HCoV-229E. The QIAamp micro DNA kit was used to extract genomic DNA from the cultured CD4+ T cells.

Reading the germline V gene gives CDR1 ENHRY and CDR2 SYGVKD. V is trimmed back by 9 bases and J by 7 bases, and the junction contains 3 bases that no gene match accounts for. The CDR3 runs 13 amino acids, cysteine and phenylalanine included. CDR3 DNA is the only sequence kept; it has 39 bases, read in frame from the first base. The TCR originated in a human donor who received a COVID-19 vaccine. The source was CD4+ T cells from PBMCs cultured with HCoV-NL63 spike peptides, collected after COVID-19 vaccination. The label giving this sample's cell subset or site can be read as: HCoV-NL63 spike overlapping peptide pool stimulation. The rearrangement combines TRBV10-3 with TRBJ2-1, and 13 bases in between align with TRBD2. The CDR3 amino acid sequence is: CAMGLAGKNEQFF. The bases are TGTGCCATGGGACTAGCGGGAAAGAATGAGCAGTTCTTC.